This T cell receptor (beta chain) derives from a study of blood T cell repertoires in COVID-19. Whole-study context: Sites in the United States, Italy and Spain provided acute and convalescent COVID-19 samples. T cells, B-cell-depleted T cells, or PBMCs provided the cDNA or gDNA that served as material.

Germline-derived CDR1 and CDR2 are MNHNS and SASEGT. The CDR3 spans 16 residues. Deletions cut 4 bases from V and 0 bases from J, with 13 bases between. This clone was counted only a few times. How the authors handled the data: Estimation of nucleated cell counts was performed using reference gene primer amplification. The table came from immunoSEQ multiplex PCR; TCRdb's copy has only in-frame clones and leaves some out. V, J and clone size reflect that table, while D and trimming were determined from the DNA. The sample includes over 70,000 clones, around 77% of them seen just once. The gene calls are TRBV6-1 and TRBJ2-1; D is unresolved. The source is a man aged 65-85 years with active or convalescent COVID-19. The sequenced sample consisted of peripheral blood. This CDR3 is CASSAPPYSSYNEQFF. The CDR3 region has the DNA TGTGCCAGCAGTGCCCCCCCCTATAGCTCCTACAATGAGCAGTTCTTC.